A selection of T cell receptor beta chains follows, all from one sample in a study of regulatory T cells in long-lasting Graves disease. TCRdb reprocessed the multiplex PCR reads via MiXCR and lists one record per CDR3 protein. Of approximately 540,000 distinct CDR3 sequences in the sample, around 12% are singletons; the top ten hold roughly 8.9%. Separately, the same data were catalogued under a study of T cells in Graves' hyperthyroidism and ophthalmopathy.

Sequencing used peripheral blood mononuclear cells (PBMCs), obtained at new diagnosis, from a patient treated with antithyroid drugs. The receptors here all came from a woman in her twenties or thirties with Graves disease. The CDR3 runs from the conserved cysteine through the conserved F or W. Fields, in order: V gene, clone size, D gene, J gene, CDR3 DNA, CDR3 protein. A D gene is named only where the DNA matches it firmly. Only some rows state a clone size, as once, few, many or a class for expanded clones.

>TRBV11-3|many|NA|TRBJ1-1
TGTGCCAGCAGCCCCGCGGGTTGGAACCCCCGAGCTTTCTTT
CASSPAGWNPRAFF
>TRBV7-9|NA|NA|TRBJ1-1
TGTGCCAGCAGCTTAATGGTCGGGGAGAACACTGAAGCTTTCTTT
CASSLMVGENTEAFF
>TRBV15|many|NA|TRBJ1-1
TGTGCCACCAGCAGAGATTTGGGGGGTGGCACTGAAGCTTTCTTT
CATSRDLGGGTEAFF
>TRBV15|few|NA|TRBJ1-5
TGTGCCACCAGCAGAGAGGGTAATCAGCCCCAGCATTTT
CATSREGNQPQHF
>TRBV4-1|NA|TRBD2|TRBJ2-1
TGCGCCAGCAGCCATCGTCGTCTAGCGGGAGTTGATGAGCAGTTCTTC
CASSHRRLAGVDEQFF
>TRBV25-1|NA|NA|TRBJ2-6
TGTGCCAGTTCCGGGACAAGGGGGGCCAACGTCCTGACTTTC
CASSGTRGANVLTF
>TRBV6-1|NA|NA|TRBJ2-2
TGTGCCAGCATCGAGGGAGTTTACACCGGGGAGCTGTTTTTT
CASIEGVYTGELFF
>TRBV11-2|many|NA|TRBJ2-2
TGTGCCAGCAGCTTAGCGGGACCGAACACCGGGGAGCTGTTTTTT
CASSLAGPNTGELFF
>TRBV19|many|NA|TRBJ2-7
TGTGCCAGTAGTACCCCCAGGGCCTACGAGCAGTACTTC
CASSTPRAYEQYF
>TRBV4-2|few|TRBD1|TRBJ1-2
TGTGCCAGCAGCCAAGCAACCGGGACAGGGGCCTGGGGCTATGGCTACACCTTC
CASSQATGTGAWGYGYTF
>TRBV5-5|NA|NA|TRBJ1-1
TGTGCCAGCAGCCCTCTCGTCCACACTGAAGCTTTCTTT
CASSPLVHTEAFF
>TRBV6-1|many|NA|TRBJ1-5
TGTGCCAGCAGTGTGAGGGGAATAAGCAATCAGCCCCAGCATTTT
CASSVRGISNQPQHF
>TRBV7-8|NA|NA|TRBJ2-1
TGTGCCAGCAGCTTAGGGGCCGTGGGGAATGAGCAGTTCTTC
CASSLGAVGNEQFF
>TRBV30|many|TRBD1|TRBJ1-3
TGTGCCTGGAGTACGGGACAGAGGATCTCTGGAAACACCATATATTTT
CAWSTGQRISGNTIYF
>TRBV28|many|TRBD2|TRBJ2-1
TGTGCCAGCAGTTTGATAGCGGGAGGTTCGGGCTACAATGAGCAGTTCTTC
CASSLIAGGSGYNEQFF
>TRBV19|NA|NA|TRBJ1-5
TGTGCCAGTAGTAAAGGACTCCTACAGCCCCAGCATTTT
CASSKGLLQPQHF
>TRBV18|NA|TRBD1|TRBJ2-7
TGTGCCAGCTCACCACGAAAACAGGGGGCTAAAAACGAGCAGTACTTC
CASSPRKQGAKNEQYF
>TRBV18|few|TRBD2|TRBJ2-1
TGTGCCAGCTCCACCCTAAACGGTCAGCGGGGAGGATACAATGAGCAGTTCTTC
CASSTLNGQRGGYNEQFF
>TRBV19|many|NA|TRBJ1-1
TGTGCCAGTAGTATAGTCATGTCTGGTACTGAAGCTTTCTTT
CASSIVMSGTEAFF
>TRBV6-1|many|TRBD2|TRBJ2-2
TGTGCCAGCAGTGTTAGCGGGAGATACACCGGGGAGCTGTTTTTT
CASSVSGRYTGELFF
>TRBV6-2/TRBV6-3|NA|NA|TRBJ2-1
TGTGCCAGCAGTTACTCCTGGGTCTCTATGGATGAGCAGTTCTTC
CASSYSWVSMDEQFF
>TRBV5-6|many|NA|TRBJ1-1
TGTGCCAGCAGCTTTTTGAGCTTGAACACTGAAGCTTTCTTT
CASSFLSLNTEAFF
>TRBV2|many|NA|TRBJ2-5
TGTGCCAGCAGTAGGGAGGAGACCCAGTACTTC
CASSREETQYF
>TRBV2|NA|NA|TRBJ1-1
TGTGCCAGCAGTGGGGTGGGGGGGCCGGGCACTGAAGCTTTCTTT
CASSGVGGPGTEAFF
>TRBV6-2/TRBV6-3|many|NA|TRBJ2-5
TGTGCCAGCAGTCGACGGTTCCAAGAGACCCAGTACTTC
CASSRRFQETQYF
>TRBV7-9|many|NA|TRBJ1-2
TGTGCCAGCAGTAAGGAGGCGCCGGGGAACTATGGCTACACCTTC
CASSKEAPGNYGYTF
>TRBV6-4|few|NA|TRBJ2-2
TGTGCCACCTCGGACAGAGACACCGGGGAGCTGTTTTTT
CATSDRDTGELFF
>TRBV7-2|NA|TRBD1|TRBJ2-3
TGTGCCAGCAGCTCTAACCGGGACAGGGGGCGGATAGATACGCAGTATTTT
CASSSNRDRGRIDTQYF
>TRBV7-9|many|NA|TRBJ2-7
TGTGCCAGCAGCTTTGAGTGGGCCTACGAGCAGTACTTC
CASSFEWAYEQYF
>TRBV27|many|NA|TRBJ1-2
TGTGCCAGCGGTGACGGGAGGTTTGATGGCTACACCTTC
CASGDGRFDGYTF
>TRBV9|few|NA|TRBJ1-4
TGTGCCAGCAGCCCCAGCCCTTTAAATGAAAAACTGTTTTTT
CASSPSPLNEKLFF
>TRBV13|NA|NA|TRBJ2-7
TGTGCCAGCAGCTTAGGCAGCGGGTCCGCCTACGAGCAGTACTTC
CASSLGSGSAYEQYF
>TRBV11-2|many|NA|TRBJ2-3
TGTGCCGGCAGCACAAAACTCGCAGATACGCAGTATTTT
CAGSTKLADTQYF
>TRBV3-1|many|NA|TRBJ2-7
TGTGCCAGCAGCCAAGTGGCGGATGGAGAGCAGTACTTC
CASSQVADGEQYF
>TRBV18|many|NA|TRBJ2-3
TGTGCCAGCTCACCACCGTCGAGCACAGATACGCAGTATTTT
CASSPPSSTDTQYF
>TRBV20-1|many|NA|TRBJ1-4
TGCAGTGCTAGTTTTCCAGGGTATGAAAAACTGTTTTTT
CSASFPGYEKLFF
>TRBV4-2|NA|TRBD2|TRBJ2-1
TGTGCCAGCAGCCGTAGGACTAGCGGGAACGAGCAGTTCTTC
CASSRRTSGNEQFF